The 8 T cell receptor beta chains below come from one sample, sequenced in a study of cytomegalovirus exposure and HLA in healthy donors. Both 60 Vbeta primers and 13 Jbeta primers went into the PCR. Data came from immunoSEQ multiplex PCR; TCRdb stores just in-frame clones and leaves some out. Of about 110,000 clones detected, roughly 68% appear once; the ten largest clones hold roughly 2.4%. The sample taken for sequencing was PBMCs. These receptors were obtained from a woman in her twenties or thirties in good health and CMV-seronegative.

This clone appeared a few times. The chain recombines TRBV10-3 with TRBJ1-1; D gene uncertain. Per germline, CDR1 ENHRY and CDR2 SYGVKD. The V and J ends lost 8 bases and 4 bases respectively, with 11 bases between them. The CDR3 has 12 amino acids. The CDR3 loop is CAIGRLITEAFF. Written as DNA, the CDR3 is TGTGCCATCGGGAGACTCATCACTGAAGCTTTCTTT.

This clone was seen only a few times. This chain links TRBV16 with TRBJ2-2; 7 bases map to TRBD1. Germline CDR1 KGHSY, CDR2 FQNENV. The CDR3 sequence is 15 residues long. J gave up 0 bases and V 4 bases, and 2 bases lay outside the gene matches. In nucleotides, the CDR3 is TGTGCCAGCAGCCCAAGGGGGCCGAACACCGGGGAGCTGTTTTTT. This sequence encodes CASSPRGPNTGELFF.

This clone was seen a few times. The V and J genes are TRBV19 and TRBJ1-2, with unresolved D. The germline V gene encodes CDR1 LNHDA and CDR2 SQIVND (reference sequence). V lost 0 bases to trimming and J lost 8 bases, with 16 bases between them. The CDR3 loop spans 15 amino acids. CDR3 sequence: CASSIELSGVGGYTF. The CDR3 coding sequence is TGTGCCAGTAGTATAGAGCTCTCGGGAGTAGGAGGCTACACCTTC.

The chain carries TRBV19 and TRBJ1-1; tentatively, D is TRBD1 (6 bases). The CDR3 is made up of 14 amino acids. With 4 bases removed from V and 1 base from J, the gap between germline ends came to 10 bases. The germline V gene has CDR1 LNHDA and CDR2 SQIVND (reference sequence). DNA for the CDR3: TGTGCCAGTAGTAGTCAGGGGCGGAACACTGAAGCTTTCTTT. Its translation: CASSSQGRNTEAFF.

The gene calls are TRBV27 and TRBJ2-2; 10 bases are a match to TRBD2. Germline values: CDR1 MNHEY, CDR2 SMNVEV (reference sequence). With 6 bases clipped from V and 5 bases from J, the junction kept 3 bases outside the gene matches. This CDR3 comprises 14 residues. CDR3 nucleotides: TGTGCCAGCAGGACTAGCGGGTTAACCGGGGAGCTGTTTTTT. Its translation: CASRTSGLTGELFF.

The rearrangement joins TRBV5-8 to TRBJ2-3, with D unresolved. This CDR3 has 15 amino acids. Germline values: CDR1 SGHTS, CDR2 YDEGEE. With 0 bases removed from V and 1 base from J, the gap between germline ends came to 9 bases. In nucleotides, the CDR3 is TGTGCCAGCAGCTTGGTGACAACCCGCACAGATACGCAGTATTTT. Translated: CASSLVTTRTDTQYF. Variable domain in full (rest from reference TRBV5-8 and TRBJ2-3): EAGVTQSPTHLIKTRGQQATLRCSPISGHTSVYWYQQALGLGLQFLLWYDEGEERNRGNFPPRFSGRQFPNYSSELNVNALELEDSALYLCASSLVTTRTDTQYFGPGTRLTVL.

J is TRBJ2-1 and V is TRBV6-5; 10 positions agree with TRBD2. With 2 bases clipped from V and 8 bases from J, the junction kept 6 bases outside the gene matches. This CDR3 is 15 amino acids long. CDR1 and CDR2 from the germline V gene are MNHEY and SVGAGI. The CDR3 sequence is CASSYGASGSYEQFF. CDR3 DNA: TGTGCCAGCAGTTACGGGGCTAGCGGGAGCTATGAGCAGTTCTTC.

This rearrangement joins TRBV30 to TRBJ1-5, with D perhaps matching TRBD1 (6 bases). Between the trimmed V and J ends, which lost 2 bases and 10 bases, there was a span of 15 bases. CDR1 is GTSNPN, CDR2 SVGIG, per germline (reference sequence). CDR3 length: 13 amino acids. The CDR3 sequence is CAWSRGGASPQHF. As DNA, the CDR3 is TGTGCCTGGAGTCGAGGGGGGGCCTCACCCCAGCATTTT.